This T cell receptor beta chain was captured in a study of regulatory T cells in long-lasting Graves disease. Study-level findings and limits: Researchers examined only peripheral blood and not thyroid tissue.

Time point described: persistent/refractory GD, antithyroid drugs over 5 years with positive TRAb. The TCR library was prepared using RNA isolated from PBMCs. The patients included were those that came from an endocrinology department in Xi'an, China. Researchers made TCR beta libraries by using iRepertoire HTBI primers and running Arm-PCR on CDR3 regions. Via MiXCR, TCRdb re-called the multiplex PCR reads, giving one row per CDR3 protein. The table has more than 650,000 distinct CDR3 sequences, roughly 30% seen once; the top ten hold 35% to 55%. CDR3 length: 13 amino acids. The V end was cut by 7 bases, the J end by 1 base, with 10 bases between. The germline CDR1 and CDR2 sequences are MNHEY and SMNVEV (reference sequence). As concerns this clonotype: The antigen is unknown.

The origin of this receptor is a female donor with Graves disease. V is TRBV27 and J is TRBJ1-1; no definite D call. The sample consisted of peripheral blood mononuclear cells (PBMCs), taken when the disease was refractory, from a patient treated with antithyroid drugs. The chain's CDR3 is CASIDGGNTEAFF. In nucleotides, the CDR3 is TGTGCCAGCATCGATGGAGGGAACACTGAAGCTTTCTTT.